What follows describes a single T cell receptor (beta chain). What it binds is not known. TCRdb independently ran MiXCR on the reads; one entry per CDR3 protein. The sample lists about 680,000 distinct CDR3 sequences; 24% were seen once. The sample originates from a study of T cell repertoires in cytomegalovirus infection. Study information: Indications of both CMV infection and matching HLA type were provided by public TCR beta signatures.

Germline V lookup: CDR1 MNHEY, CDR2 SVGAGI. Trimming removed 0 bases at V and 8 bases at J, with 13 bases between. This CDR3 is built from 15 residues. Study-level findings and limits: Within the response measured ex vivo, HLA-C-restricted CMV-specific TCR beta clonotypes were dominant. The cumulative frequency of public TCR beta families identified carriers of CMV plus the relevant HLA.

The chain recombines TRBV6-5 with TRBJ1-4, with unresolved D. Material: CD8+ T cells from PBMCs. The TCR originated in a human donor in good health (CMV status not recorded). Some clones in this sample may be carry-over from other donors' samples. The CDR3 bases are TGTGCCAGCAGTTACTCGGGCTCGCCGGGGGAAAAACTGTTTTTT. Translation: CASSYSGSPGEKLFF.